The present T cell receptor beta chain was sequenced within a study of T cell changes during pregnancy in multiple sclerosis. TCRdb's table, derived via immunoSEQ multiplex PCR, lists solely in-frame clones and lacks some. The sample lists approximately 110,000 clones, 90% to 95% occurring once. CDR1 and CDR2 (germline): LNHDA, SQIVND (reference sequence). Trimming pared 8 bases from V and 0 bases from J, leaving 11 bases between. CDR3 length: 15 residues. The chain links TRBV19 to TRBJ2-6; a possible D gene is TRBD2 (6 bases). This specimen was peripheral blood, taken in the third trimester of pregnancy. This sequence was found in a female donor with multiple sclerosis, enrolled in a pregnancy study. CDR3 sequence reads: CASSGRDSGANVLTF. The CDR3 DNA follows: TGTGCCAGTTCGGGGCGGGACTCTGGGGCCAACGTCCTGACTTTC.